This T cell receptor beta chain was retrieved from a study of multiple sclerosis patients with progressive multifocal leukoencephalopathy. On this clone itself: Its antigen is still unknown.

Described time point: time of PML onset. CDR3 length: 17 amino acids. Germline values: CDR1 SGHDT, CDR2 YYEEEE. Trimming took off 1 base at V and 5 bases at J, with 20 bases between the two ends. Here immunoSEQ multiplex PCR was the method, and the copy in TCRdb shows in-frame clones only, minus some. The data hold approximately 31,000 clones, with 87% observed a single time. Study-wide results and limits: Lower normalized Shannon entropy suggested reduced TRB diversity in most PML patients.

The chain couples TRBV5-6 to TRBJ2-3; D may match TRBD1 or TRBD2 (5 bases each). The starting material was PBMCs, obtained from a patient treated with natalizumab. The TCR was taken from a human donor with progressive multifocal leukoencephalopathy. Written as DNA, the CDR3 is TGTGCCAGCAGCTTGAGGGGCTGGGGGATTCGGGAAGATACGCAGTATTTT. Translating gives CASSLRGWGIREDTQYF.